What follows are 3 T cell receptor beta chains derived from one specimen sequenced in a study of blood T cell repertoires in COVID-19. Produced via immunoSEQ multiplex PCR; TCRdb's table is partial and in-frame only. The sample includes around 63,000 clones, around 87% seen only once; the top ten take 6% to 8.5%. The sample was peripheral blood. These receptors were taken from a man aged 55 to 69 with acute or convalescent COVID-19.

The chain joins TRBV6-5 to TRBJ1-5, with 8 bases aligning to TRBD1. This CDR3 region has 14 residues. Germline assignment: CDR1 MNHEY and CDR2 SVGAGI. With V trimmed by 6 bases and J by 5 bases, 6 bases remained unmatched. CDR3 loop: CASRAQGAHQPQHF. CDR3 DNA sequence: TGTGCCAGCAGGGCTCAGGGGGCGCATCAGCCCCAGCATTTT.

This clone appeared a single time. This sequence joins TRBV2 and TRBJ2-1; 8 bases fit TRBD1. The CDR3 covers 12 residues. Trimming at V came to 7 bases and at J to 6 bases, leaving 2 bases not matched to a gene. The V gene's germline CDR1 is SNHLY and CDR2 FYNNEI. This CDR3 reads CASTGQVNEQFF. CDR3 DNA sequence: TGTGCCAGCACGGGACAGGTCAATGAGCAGTTCTTC.

V is TRBV9 and J is TRBJ2-7; 8 nucleotides line up with TRBD2. Germline V gene data show CDR1 as SGDLS and CDR2 as YYNGEE. The CDR3 length is 15 residues. Trimming removed 0 bases from V and 6 bases from J; junction bases left unmatched: 8. The CDR3 is CASSVEGLAGGEQYF. The CDR3 DNA follows: TGTGCCAGCAGCGTAGAAGGGCTAGCGGGTGGCGAGCAGTACTTC.